Shown below are 5 T cell receptor beta chains from a single sample sequenced in a study of T cell repertoires in cytomegalovirus infection. Antigens of these TCRs are unknown. One entry per CDR3 protein, called by TCRdb with MiXCR from the reads. The table records around 300,000 distinct CDR3 sequences, more than 20% of them present only once. This sample comprised cultured PBMCs, obtained from culture after CMV antigen stimulation. These receptors originate from a human donor in good health (CMV status not recorded). Some clones in this sample may be carry-over from other donors' samples.

This clonotype showed up just a few times. V gene TRBV30 combines with J gene TRBJ1-5, with 7 bases lining up with TRBD1. Germline trimming cut 4 bases from V and 6 bases from J; bases unmatched to any gene: 9. Per the germline V gene, CDR1 is GTSNPN and CDR2 is SVGIG (reference sequence). The CDR3 extends over 14 amino acids. The CDR3 sequence: CAWNLGQDAQPQHF. The DNA for the CDR3 is TGTGCCTGGAACCTAGGACAGGACGCTCAGCCCCAGCATTTT.

J is TRBJ2-5 and V is TRBV27, with 8 bases fitting TRBD1. The CDR3 runs 15 residues. V was pared by 8 bases and J by 4 bases, with 12 bases of the junction left unmatched. The germline gives CDR1 MNHEY, CDR2 SMNVEV (reference sequence). The chain's CDR3 is CASERTGLVRETQYF. For the CDR3, the DNA is TGTGCCAGCGAACGGACAGGGTTGGTACGAGAGACCCAGTACTTC.

The chain carries TRBV7-6 and TRBJ2-2; D is perhaps TRBD1 or TRBD2 (5 bases each). Trimming stripped 2 bases from V and 1 base from J, with 11 bases between. CDR3 length equals 16 residues. Germline V gene sequence: CDR1 SGHVS, CDR2 FNYEAQ. The chain's CDR3 is CASSLLVGGNTGELFF. CDR3 DNA sequence: TGTGCCAGCAGCTTACTAGTTGGGGGGAACACCGGGGAGCTGTTTTTT.

This clonotype was seen ten or more times. The rearrangement links TRBV7-2 to TRBJ1-4; perhaps TRBD1 as D (5 bases). In germline, CDR1 is SGHTA, CDR2 FQGNSA. Trimming removed 3 bases at V and 8 bases at J, with 16 bases between. The CDR3 extends over 15 amino acids. This chain's CDR3 is CASSLISGLPEKLFF. For the CDR3, the DNA is TGTGCCAGCAGCTTGATTTCGGGGCTGCCAGAAAAACTGTTTTTT. Full variable domain (outside the CDR3, taken from reference TRBV7-2 and TRBJ1-4): GAGVSQSPSNKVTEKGKDVELRCDPISGHTALYWYRQSLGQGLEFLIYFQGNSAPDKSGLPSDRFSAERTGGSVSTLTIQRTQQEDSAVYLCASSLISGLPEKLFFGSGTQLSVL.

Many counts were recorded for this clonotype. The chain is built from TRBV7-2 and TRBJ2-1; D remains unclear. Germline CDR1 reads SGHTA; CDR2 reads FQGNSA. The CDR3 covers 17 residues. V lost 1 base and J 0 bases, leaving 13 bases between the germline ends. Here the CDR3 reads CASSLGLWGSSYNEQFF. CDR3 sequence (DNA): TGTGCCAGCAGCTTAGGGCTCTGGGGAAGCTCCTACAATGAGCAGTTCTTC.